This T cell receptor beta chain was found in a study of blood T cell repertoires in COVID-19. In the study overall: PBMCs, B-cell-depleted T cells, or T cells provided the cDNA or gDNA that made up the material.

Germline CDR1 is MGHDK and CDR2 is SYGVNS. Trimming took 6 bases from V and 10 from J; bases not matched to a gene: 11. This CDR3 has 13 amino acids. TCRdb's table, derived via immunoSEQ multiplex PCR, lists solely in-frame clones and lacks some. The data show about 89,000 clones, less than 80% seen once. This clone appeared once. This receptor was taken from a woman over 75 with acute or convalescent COVID-19. The chain uses TRBV25-1 and TRBJ1-1, with 7 bases identical to TRBD1. The sample comprised peripheral blood. The DNA of the CDR3 is TGTGCCAGCAGCCTACAGGGGCCCCGGGGAGCTTTCTTT. Protein product: CASSLQGPRGAFF.